These 3 T cell receptor beta chains came from one sample sequenced in a study of blood T cell repertoires in COVID-19. Generated by immunoSEQ multiplex PCR, the TCRdb table keeps only in-frame clones and is missing some. The data hold approximately 85,000 clones, with almost 90% observed a single time. Sequencing was carried out using peripheral blood. These receptors came from a woman of 80 years or more with active or convalescent COVID-19.

This rearrangement joins TRBV11-2 to TRBJ2-1; 7 bases are a match to TRBD2. This CDR3 region has 13 residues. V shed 1 base and J 10 bases; nucleotides not matched to a gene: 4. In germline, CDR1 is SGHAT, CDR2 FQNNGV. The CDR3 is CASSLVVGGEQFF. CDR3 sequence (DNA): TGTGCCAGCAGCTTAGTTGTGGGAGGGGAGCAGTTCTTC.

This chain uses TRBV7-3 with TRBJ2-3, with TRBD2 matching 7 bases. Germline-derived CDR1 and CDR2 are SGHTA and FQGTGA. The V and J ends lost 2 bases and 0 bases, in that order; junction bases with no gene match: 8. This CDR3 is 17 amino acids long. CDR3 residues: CASSLQGGSYSTDTQYF. The CDR3 DNA sequence: TGTGCCAGCAGCTTACAAGGCGGGAGCTATAGCACAGATACGCAGTATTTT.

The rearrangement joins TRBV9 to TRBJ1-2; TRBD1 matches at 12 bases. V shed 4 bases, J shed 7 bases, and the junction held 8 bases outside the gene matches. From germline, CDR1 is SGDLS and CDR2 YYNGEE. This CDR3 contains 15 residues. The CDR3 spells CASSPGGQGALGYTF. DNA for the CDR3: TGTGCCAGCAGCCCTGGGGGACAGGGGGCTCTTGGCTACACCTTC.